This T cell receptor (beta chain) appears in the sequencing data of a study of T cell repertoires in cytomegalovirus infection. Across the whole study: From public TCR beta signatures came an indication of both CMV infection and matching HLA type. Findings and caveats of the study: CMV carriers having the relevant HLA were flagged by cumulative public TCR beta family frequency. CMV-specific TCR beta clonotypes restricted by HLA-C were the ones dominating the ex vivo response.

A single record per CDR3 protein comes from TCRdb applying MiXCR to the reads. Among almost 550,000 distinct CDR3 sequences, 16% were seen once, and the ten largest hold under 30%. This clonotype was recorded a few times. Its antigen is undetermined. The V gene's germline CDR1 is MNHNS and CDR2 SASEGT. Trimming shortened V by 2 bases and J by 7 bases, and 18 bases separated the two germline ends. The CDR3 has 16 amino acids. The TCR sequence derives from a human donor in good health (CMV status not recorded). Some clones in this sample may be carry-over from other donors' samples. The genes are TRBV6-1 and TRBJ2-1; D gene uncertain. Source material: CD8+ T cells from PBMCs. This CDR3 is CASSEYPARAGNEQFF. CDR3 coding DNA: TGTGCCAGCAGTGAATATCCAGCCCGCGCTGGGAATGAGCAGTTCTTC.